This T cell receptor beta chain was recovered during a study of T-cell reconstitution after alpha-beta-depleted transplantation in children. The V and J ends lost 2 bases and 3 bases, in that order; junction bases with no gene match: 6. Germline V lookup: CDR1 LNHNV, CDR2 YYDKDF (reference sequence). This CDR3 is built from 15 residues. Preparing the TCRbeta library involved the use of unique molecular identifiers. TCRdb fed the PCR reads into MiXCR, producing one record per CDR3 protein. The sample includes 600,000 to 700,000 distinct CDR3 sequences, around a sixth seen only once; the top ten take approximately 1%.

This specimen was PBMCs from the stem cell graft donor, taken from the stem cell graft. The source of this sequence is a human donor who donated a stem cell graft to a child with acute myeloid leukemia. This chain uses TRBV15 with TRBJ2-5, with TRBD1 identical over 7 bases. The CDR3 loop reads CATSRSGQGEETQYF. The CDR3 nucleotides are TGTGCCACCAGCAGATCGGGCCAGGGGGAAGAGACCCAGTACTTC.